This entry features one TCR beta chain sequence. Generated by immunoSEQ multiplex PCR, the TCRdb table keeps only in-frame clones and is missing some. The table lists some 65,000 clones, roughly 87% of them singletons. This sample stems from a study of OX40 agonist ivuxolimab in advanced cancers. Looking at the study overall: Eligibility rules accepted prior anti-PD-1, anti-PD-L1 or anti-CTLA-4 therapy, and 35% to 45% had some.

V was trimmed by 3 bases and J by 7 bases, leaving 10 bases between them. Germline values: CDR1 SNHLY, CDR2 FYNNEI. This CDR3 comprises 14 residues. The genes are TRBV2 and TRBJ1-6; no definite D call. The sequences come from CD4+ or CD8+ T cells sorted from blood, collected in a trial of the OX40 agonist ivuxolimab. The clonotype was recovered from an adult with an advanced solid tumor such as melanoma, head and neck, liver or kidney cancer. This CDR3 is CASSDRFLNSPLHF. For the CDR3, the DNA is TGTGCCAGCAGTGACAGGTTTTTAAATTCACCCCTCCACTTT. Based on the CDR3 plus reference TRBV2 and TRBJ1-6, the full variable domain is EPEVTQTPSHQVTQMGQEVILRCVPISNHLYFYWYRQILGQKVEFLVSFYNNEISEKSEIFDDQFSVERPDGSNFTLKIRSTKLEDSAMYFCASSDRFLNSPLHFGNGTRLTVT.